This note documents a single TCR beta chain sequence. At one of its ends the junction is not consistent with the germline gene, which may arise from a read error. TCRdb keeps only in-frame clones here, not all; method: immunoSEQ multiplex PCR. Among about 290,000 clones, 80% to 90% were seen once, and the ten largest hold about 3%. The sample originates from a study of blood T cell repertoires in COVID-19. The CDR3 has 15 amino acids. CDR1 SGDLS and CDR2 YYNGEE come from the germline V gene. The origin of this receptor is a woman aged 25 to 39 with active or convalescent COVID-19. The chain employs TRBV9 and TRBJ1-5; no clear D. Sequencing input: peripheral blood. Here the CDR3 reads CAGYQNYESNQPQHF. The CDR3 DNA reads TGTGCCGGCTATCAAAACTACGAGTCTAATCAACCCCAGCATTTT. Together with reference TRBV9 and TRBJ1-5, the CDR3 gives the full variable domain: DSGVTQTPKHLITATGQRVTLRCSPRSGDLSVYWYQQSLDQGLQFLIQYYNGEERAKGNILERFSAQQFPDLHSELNLSSLELGDSALYFCAGYQNYESNQPQHFGDGTRLSIL.